The next 17 T cell receptor beta chains were all read from a single sample in a study of shared clonotypes between healthy human individuals. Some clones are missing from TCRdb's copy, which holds only in-frame ones; the method was immunoSEQ multiplex PCR. The sample lists 850,000 to 1,200,000 clones, 70% to 80% occurring once. The sample taken for sequencing was memory CD4+ T cells sorted from blood. Subset in this sample: CD45RA-negative fraction. The receptors were gathered from a man younger than 30 in good health.

In regard to this clone: The DNA is left out, because the CDR3 cannot be placed on it with certainty; the CDR3 is given as TCRdb lists it. The chain employs TRBV2 and TRBJ2-7. The CDR3 comprises 14 residues, both ends counted. Germline-derived CDR1 and CDR2 are SNHLY and FYNNEI. The CDR3 loop reads CASSEDWGRGTVSF.

The rearrangement uses TRBV27 and TRBJ2-3, with D uncertain. From germline, CDR1 is MNHEY and CDR2 SMNVEV (reference sequence). CDR3 length: 15 residues. V shed 3 bases and J shed 2 bases, with 12 bases lying between them. The CDR3 DNA sequence: TGTGCCAGCAGTTTGAGTCCCCCCTCCACAGATACGCAGTATTTT. It translates to CASSLSPPSTDTQYF.

About this clone itself: This is likely an artifact of a read error, given a far larger clone one base away. At the DNA level, this CDR3 is encoded by other sequences in the same sample as well. This chain uses TRBV28 with TRBJ1-1; 7 bases are a match to TRBD1. CDR1 is MDHEN, CDR2 SYDVKM, per germline. The CDR3 has 11 residues. J was trimmed by 8 bases and V by 4 bases; bases with no gene match: 1. The CDR3 DNA sequence: TGTGCCAGCAGTTCGACAGGGGAAGCTTTCTTT. Translating gives CASSSTGEAFF.

This sequence joins TRBV19 and TRBJ2-1; TRBD2 aligns across 7 bases. The trim removed 4 bases at V and 7 bases at J, leaving 10 bases unmatched. The germline V gene has CDR1 LNHDA and CDR2 SQIVND (reference sequence). The CDR3 is 15 residues long. CDR3 region: CASSSGSFPRNEQFF. The CDR3, as DNA: TGTGCCAGTAGTAGCGGGAGCTTCCCGAGGAATGAGCAGTTCTTC.

The chain couples TRBV7-8 to TRBJ2-2; 8 bases map to TRBD1. CDR3 length equals 16 residues. Looked up from germline, CDR1 is SGHVS and CDR2 is FQNEAQ. V lost 4 bases to trimming and J lost 6 bases; unmatched junction nucleotides: 10. The CDR3 protein is CASSSRTGIEPGELFF. Written as DNA, the CDR3 is TGTGCCAGCAGCTCTAGGACAGGGATAGAACCCGGGGAGCTGTTTTTT.

J is TRBJ1-1 and V is TRBV7-9; maybe TRBD1 (5 bases). V dropped 5 bases and J dropped 3 bases, with 10 bases sitting between them. Germline CDR1 reads SEHNR; CDR2 reads FQNEAQ (reference sequence). The CDR3 loop spans 13 amino acids. This CDR3 reads CASSEGTYTEAFF. The CDR3 region has the DNA TGTGCCAGCAGCGAAGGGACCTACACTGAAGCTTTCTTT.

The chain employs TRBV14 and TRBJ2-7; TRBD1 matches 7 bases. The CDR3 is 14 amino acids. J was trimmed by 6 bases and V by 3 bases; bases with no gene match: 8. CDR1 SGHDN and CDR2 FVKESK come from the germline V gene. Written as DNA, the CDR3 is TGTGCCAGCAGCCAGGGACAGTTCGATCCCGAGCAGTACTTC. This codes for CASSQGQFDPEQYF.

The chain combines TRBV6-1 with TRBJ2-5; D tentatively fits TRBD1 or TRBD2 (5 bases each). The CDR3 is 16 residues long. Per germline, CDR1 MNHNS and CDR2 SASEGT. V gave up 2 bases and J gave up 6 bases, with 19 bases separating them. CDR3 DNA sequence: TGTGCCAGCAGTGAAACGTTCGGGACCGTAAAGAAGACCCAGTACTTC. Translating gives CASSETFGTVKKTQYF.

This chain connects TRBV6-1 to TRBJ2-2; 9 bases are a match to TRBD1. CDR3 length equals 14 residues. The V gene's germline CDR1 is MNHNS and CDR2 SASEGT. CDR3 region: CAATGGARTGELFF. Here the CDR3 DNA reads TGTGCAGCTACAGGGGGCGCTCGGACCGGGGAGCTGTTTTTT.

The chain joins TRBV27 to TRBJ2-5; D possibly matches TRBD1 or TRBD2 (5 bases each). Trimming took off 5 bases at V and 5 bases at J, with 18 bases between the two ends. Germline CDR1 MNHEY, CDR2 SMNVEV (reference sequence). CDR3 length: 15 residues. As DNA, the CDR3 is TGTGCCAGCAGTGACCTTGGGGGTACACGGGAGACCCAGTACTTC. It specifies CASSDLGGTRETQYF.

This rearrangement joins TRBV19 to TRBJ2-1; D perhaps matches TRBD1 (6 bases). Germline lookup yields CDR1 LNHDA and CDR2 SQIVND (reference sequence). The V and J ends lost 4 bases and 8 bases respectively, with 12 bases between them. The CDR3 is made up of 13 amino acids. DNA of the CDR3: TGTGCCAGTAGTACTACAGGGTTCGATGAGCAGTTCTTC. Protein product: CASSTTGFDEQFF.

DNA for the CDR3: TGCGCCAGCAGCCAAACAGGGAACGGGGCCAAAAACATTCAGTACTTC. Encoded protein: CASSQTGNGAKNIQYF. The chain is built from TRBV4-1 and TRBJ2-4; D may be TRBD1 (6 bases). The CDR3 runs 16 residues. Trimming cost V 2 bases and J 1 base, with 12 bases left between them. Germline CDR1 reads MGHRA; CDR2 reads YSYEKL.

The chain employs TRBV11-2 and TRBJ2-5; 8 bases are shared with TRBD2. The CDR3 is made up of 16 amino acids. After removal of 1 base from V and 4 bases from J, the junction contained 8 bases not matched to a gene. Per germline, CDR1 SGHAT and CDR2 FQNNGV. The CDR3 DNA follows: TGTGCCAGCAGCTTAGCCCCTTTTAGCGGGATAGAGACCCAGTACTTC. Protein product: CASSLAPFSGIETQYF.

J is TRBJ1-6 and V is TRBV6-6, with D perhaps matching TRBD1 (5 bases). Germline CDR1 reads MNHNY; CDR2 reads SVGAGI (reference sequence). This CDR3 is built from 14 residues. The germline V and J ends were trimmed by 5 bases and 9 bases, with 14 bases remaining between them. DNA for the CDR3: TGTGCCAGCAGTCTAACTGACAGAGGTTCACCCCTCCACTTT. Residues: CASSLTDRGSPLHF.

This clone was picked up one time. V gene TRBV18 combines with J gene TRBJ2-3; D is ambiguous. CDR1 is KGHSH and CDR2 is LQKENI in the germline V gene. The ends were cut back, 7 bases at V and 6 bases at J, with 8 bases in the middle. This CDR3 region has 11 residues. The DNA for the CDR3 is TGTGCCAGCTTCGGGTATGATACGCAGTATTTT. This sequence encodes CASFGYDTQYF.

V usage is TRBV4-1 and J usage is TRBJ1-6, with a weak D call TRBD1 (5 bases). The CDR3 runs 18 residues. Looked up from germline, CDR1 is MGHRA and CDR2 is YSYEKL. The V end lost 0 bases, the J end lost 0 bases, and 12 bases lay between the germline ends. In DNA form, the CDR3 reads TGCGCCAGCAGCCAAGATCGCGGGGGATTCTCCTATAATTCACCCCTCCACTTT. The encoded protein is CASSQDRGGFSYNSPLHF.

This clone occurred a few times. This sample also contains other DNA sequences that code for the same CDR3. This sequence joins TRBV7-2 and TRBJ2-7; 9 bases map to TRBD1. Germline values: CDR1 SGHTA, CDR2 FQGNSA. This CDR3 contains 14 residues. Trimming removed 3 bases from V and 2 bases from J; junction bases left unmatched: 2. In DNA form, the CDR3 reads TGTGCCAGCAGCTTCGGGACAGGGCCCTACGAGCAGTACTTC. It yields the protein CASSFGTGPYEQYF.